These 14 T cell receptor beta chains share one sample of origin, sequenced in a study of PD-L1 blockade in urothelial cancer. Sequencing used immunoSEQ multiplex PCR; TCRdb keeps in-frame clones, though not all of them. The repertoire consists of tens of thousands of clones, with 75% to 90% occurring once and the leading ten covering about 10%. Time point given: peripheral blood 6 weeks after treatment start. The sequencing used PBMCs, collected around atezolizumab (anti-PD-L1) treatment. The source is a man between 60 and 75 years old with urothelial cancer.

The chain links TRBV19 to TRBJ2-2, with 8 bases matching TRBD2. J lost 6 bases, V lost 4 bases, and 7 bases had no gene match. Germline values: CDR1 LNHDA, CDR2 SQIVND (reference sequence). The CDR3 is 15 amino acids. CDR3: CASSTGAGGAGELFF. The CDR3, as DNA: TGTGCCAGTAGTACTGGGGCGGGGGGCGCCGGGGAGCTGTTTTTT.

The CDR3 here is CASSLDRAEAFF. The CDR3 DNA follows: TGTGCCAGCAGCTTAGATCGGGCTGAAGCTTTCTTT. The chain recombines TRBV11-2 with TRBJ1-1; no clear D. Germline V gene sequence: CDR1 SGHAT, CDR2 FQNNGV. V was pared by 0 bases and J by 6 bases, with 5 bases between. CDR3 length equals 12 residues. Based on the CDR3 plus reference TRBV11-2 and TRBJ1-1, the full variable domain is EAGVAQSPRYKIIEKRQSVAFWCNPISGHATLYWYQQILGQGPKLLIQFQNNGVVDDSQLPKDRFSAERLKGVDSTLKIQPAKLEDSAVYLCASSLDRAEAFFGQGTRLTVV.

The chain recombines TRBV5-4 with TRBJ2-3, with 9 bases matching TRBD2. This CDR3 region has 16 residues. CDR1 and CDR2 from the germline V gene are SGHNT and YYREEE (reference sequence). After removal of 5 bases from V and 6 bases from J, the junction contained 13 bases not matched to a gene. The CDR3: CASSRGISGGSDTQYF. The CDR3 nucleotides read TGTGCCAGCAGTCGCGGGATTAGCGGGGGATCTGATACGCAGTATTTT. Together with reference TRBV5-4 and TRBJ2-3, the CDR3 gives the full variable domain: ETGVTQSPTHLIKTRGQQVTLRCSSQSGHNTVSWYQQALGQGPQFIFQYYREEENGRGNFPPRFSGLQFPNYSSELNVNALELDDSALYLCASSRGISGGSDTQYFGPGTRLTVL.

The table lists this clone with a count of one. The V and J genes are TRBV5-4 and TRBJ1-5; TRBD1 agrees at 7 bases. Trimming cost V 3 bases and J 0 bases; bases outside gene matches: 0. Germline CDR1 and CDR2: SGHNT and YYREEE (reference sequence). CDR3 size: 14 residues. The CDR3 DNA sequence: TGTGCCAGCAGCTCAGGGGGTAGCAATCAGCCCCAGCATTTT. It specifies CASSSGGSNQPQHF.

The chain employs TRBV4-3 and TRBJ1-2; 9 positions match TRBD1. The CDR3 is made up of 19 amino acids. V shed 0 bases and J 8 bases; nucleotides not matched to a gene: 19. Germline CDR1 is LGHNA and CDR2 is YSLEER. The CDR3 nucleotides are TGCGCCAGCAGCCAAGACGTCGATTTTCGGGACAGGGAGACGTCCGGCTACACCTTC. It translates to CASSQDVDFRDRETSGYTF.

V gene TRBV29-1 combines with J gene TRBJ2-3; D is unclear. Deletions cut 1 base from V and 4 bases from J, with 18 bases between. Per germline, CDR1 SQVTM and CDR2 ANQGSEA. This CDR3 is built from 16 residues. The CDR3 reads CSVEGGRPQVADTQYF. The CDR3 bases are TGCAGCGTTGAAGGTGGGCGCCCTCAAGTTGCAGATACGCAGTATTTT.

The chain couples TRBV7-9 to TRBJ2-1, with 11 positions matching TRBD2. The V gene end was trimmed by 0 bases and the J gene end by 0 bases; junction bases not matched to a gene: 7. The CDR3 sequence is 19 residues long. CDR1 SEHNR and CDR2 FQNEAQ come from the germline V gene (reference sequence). The CDR3 reads CASSLASGGASRSYNEQFF. The DNA of the CDR3 is TGTGCCAGCAGCTTAGCTAGCGGGGGGGCCTCCCGCTCCTACAATGAGCAGTTCTTC.

The rearrangement links TRBV30 to TRBJ1-1; D is perhaps TRBD1 (6 bases). CDR1 and CDR2 from the germline V gene are GTSNPN and SVGIG (reference sequence). The V and J ends lost 3 bases and 1 base respectively, with 15 bases between them. CDR3 size: 15 residues. The CDR3 is CAWSLVGARNTEAFF. The CDR3 DNA follows: TGTGCCTGGAGCCTAGTGGGGGCACGGAACACTGAAGCTTTCTTT. The complete variable domain, with remaining parts taken from reference TRBV30 and TRBJ1-1, reads SQTIHQWPATLVQPVGSPLSLECTVEGTSNPNLYWYRQAAGRGLQLLFYSVGIGQISSEVPQNLSASRPQDRQFILSSKKLLLSDSGFYLCAWSLVGARNTEAFFGQGTRLTVV.

The chain joins TRBV5-4 to TRBJ1-2; 7 bases line up with TRBD1. Losses at the gene ends were 1 base for V and 7 bases for J; bases not matched to a gene: 1. CDR1 SGHNT and CDR2 YYREEE come from the germline V gene (reference sequence). This CDR3 spans 12 amino acids. The CDR3 region is CASSLTGVGYTF. The DNA of the CDR3 is TGTGCCAGCAGCTTGACAGGGGTTGGCTACACCTTC.

V gene TRBV7-2 combines with J gene TRBJ2-7; TRBD2 is a possible D gene (6 bases). The CDR3 is 14 residues long. With 4 bases removed from V and 1 base from J, the gap between germline ends came to 11 bases. Germline V gives CDR1 SGHTA, CDR2 FQGNSA. CDR3 coding DNA: TGTGCCAGCAGCTCCCAGACTAGTTCCTACGAGCAGTACTTC. Its translation is CASSSQTSSYEQYF.

In this sample, this clone turned up a few times. The chain links TRBV18 to TRBJ2-4; possibly TRBD1 for D (5 bases). Germline CDR1 is KGHSH and CDR2 is LQKENI. V gave up 6 bases and J gave up 8 bases, with 20 bases separating them. The CDR3 has 15 residues. CDR3 sequence (DNA): TGTGCCAGCTCGCTAAGCCAGGGTAGCACGCACATTCAGTACTTC. Its protein product is CASSLSQGSTHIQYF. Full variable domain (missing parts from reference TRBV18 and TRBJ2-4): NAGVMQNPRHLVRRRGQEARLRCSPMKGHSHVYWYRQLPEEGLKFMVYLQKENIIDESGMPKERFSAEFPKEGPSILRIQQVVRGDSAAYFCASSLSQGSTHIQYFGAGTRLSVL.

The V gene is TRBV5-1, the J gene TRBJ2-5; 9 nucleotides align to TRBD2. This CDR3 has 16 amino acids. With V trimmed by 4 bases and J by 5 bases, 12 bases remained unmatched. Germline CDR1 SGHRS, CDR2 YFSETQ. The CDR3 sequence is CASSPSGSGGQETQYF. Here the CDR3 DNA reads TGCGCCAGCAGCCCCTCGGGTAGCGGGGGTCAGGAGACCCAGTACTTC.

Here the CDR3 reads CASSLGGLTNEQFF. CDR3 DNA sequence: TGTGCCAGCAGCTTAGGGGGGCTTACCAATGAGCAGTTCTTC. The J gene is TRBJ2-1, the V gene TRBV7-9, with TRBD1 as a possible D gene (6 bases). The CDR3 contains 14 residues. The germline V gene encodes CDR1 SEHNR and CDR2 FQNEAQ (reference sequence). Trimming took 1 base from V and 6 from J, leaving 10 bases between them.

The CDR3 loop reads CASSPLGRERGSGNTIYF. CDR3 DNA: TGTGCCAGCAGTCCACTGGGGAGGGAGAGGGGCTCTGGAAACACCATATATTTT. V is TRBV28 and J is TRBJ1-3; D possibly corresponds to TRBD1 (5 bases). Per germline, CDR1 MDHEN and CDR2 SYDVKM. The CDR3 contains 18 residues. V was trimmed by 5 bases and J by 0 bases, leaving 20 bases between them.